Listed here are 3 T cell receptor beta chains from one sample, sequenced in a study of T cells in Graves' hyperthyroidism and ophthalmopathy. The source material, RNA transcripts, was used to amplify TCR beta CDR3 regions. Researchers ran a first-round RT-PCR on the TCR CDR3 using the HTBI primer set. TCRdb itself ran the multiplex PCR reads through MiXCR, one entry per CDR3 protein. The profile shows about 540,000 distinct CDR3 sequences, about 45% of them singletons. Specimen: peripheral blood or thyroid tissue (not recorded which). Receptor source: a woman between 18 and 30 years old with Graves' hyperthyroidism.

At least ten counts were recorded for this clonotype. The chain links TRBV7-9 to TRBJ1-1, with unresolved D. The CDR3 extends over 12 amino acids. V lost 1 base, J lost 5 bases, and 5 bases lay in between. From germline, CDR1 is SEHNR and CDR2 FQNEAQ (reference sequence). The CDR3 is CASSLGETEAFF. For the CDR3, the DNA is TGTGCCAGCAGCTTAGGCGAAACTGAAGCTTTCTTT.

The chain carries TRBV5-1 and TRBJ2-7; D is undetermined. Per the germline V gene, CDR1 is SGHRS and CDR2 is YFSETQ. V was shortened by 0 bases and J by 0 bases, with 7 bases between the two germline ends. This CDR3 is built from 14 residues. The CDR3 bases are TGCGCCAGCAGCTTGGGACCCGCCTCCTACGAGCAGTACTTC. Residues: CASSLGPASYEQYF.

CDR3 DNA: TGTGCCAGCAGCTACACCGGGACAGGGGGCACCGGGGAGCTGTTTTTT. It yields the protein CASSYTGTGGTGELFF. The rearrangement links TRBV7-9 to TRBJ2-2; 11 positions agree with TRBD1. Germline CDR1 SEHNR, CDR2 FQNEAQ (reference sequence). The length of the CDR3 is 16 residues. V lost 4 bases, J lost 4 bases, and 5 bases stayed unmatched. The variable domain in full, with the rest retrieved from reference TRBV7-9 and TRBJ2-2, is DTGVSQNPRHKITKRGQNVTFRCDPISEHNRLYWYRQTLGQGPEFLTYFQNEAQLEKSRLLSDRFSAERPKGSFSTLEIQRTEQGDSAMYLCASSYTGTGGTGELFFGEGSRLTVL.